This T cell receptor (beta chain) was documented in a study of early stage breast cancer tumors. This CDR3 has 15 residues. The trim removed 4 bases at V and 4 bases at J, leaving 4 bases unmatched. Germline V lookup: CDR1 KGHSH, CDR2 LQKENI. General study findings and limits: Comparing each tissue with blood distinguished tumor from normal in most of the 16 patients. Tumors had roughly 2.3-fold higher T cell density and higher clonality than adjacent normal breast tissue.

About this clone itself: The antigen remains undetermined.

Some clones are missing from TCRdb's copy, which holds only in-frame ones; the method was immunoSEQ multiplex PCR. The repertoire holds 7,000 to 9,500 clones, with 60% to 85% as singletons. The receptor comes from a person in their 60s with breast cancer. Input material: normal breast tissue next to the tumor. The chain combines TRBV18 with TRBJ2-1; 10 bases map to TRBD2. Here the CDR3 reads CASSRSGGAYNEQFF. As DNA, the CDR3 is TGTGCCAGCTCACGAAGCGGGGGGGCTTACAATGAGCAGTTCTTC.